This T cell receptor beta chain was captured in a study of cytomegalovirus exposure and HLA in healthy donors. Whole-study results and caveats: Some V segments, TRBV6-2 and TRBV6-3 among them, were indistinguishable and were therefore excluded.

V was pared by 4 bases and J by 4 bases, with 14 bases of the junction left unmatched. The CDR3 runs to 17 residues. In germline, CDR1 is LGHNA, CDR2 YSLEER. This clone was detected only a few times. What it recognizes is unknown. 13 Jbeta primers and 60 Vbeta primers were used for the PCR. Measured with immunoSEQ multiplex PCR; TCRdb has only the in-frame clones, and not every one. Of approximately 110,000 clones in the sample, around 80% were seen once. The sequenced sample was PBMCs. This chain joins TRBV4-3 and TRBJ2-3; 7 bases are a match to TRBD2. The source of this sequence is a young man in good health and CMV-seropositive. CDR3 in amino acids: CASSRVERGRLSDTQYF. CDR3 DNA sequence: TGCGCCAGCAGCCGCGTTGAGCGGGGTCGTTTGTCAGATACGCAGTATTTT.